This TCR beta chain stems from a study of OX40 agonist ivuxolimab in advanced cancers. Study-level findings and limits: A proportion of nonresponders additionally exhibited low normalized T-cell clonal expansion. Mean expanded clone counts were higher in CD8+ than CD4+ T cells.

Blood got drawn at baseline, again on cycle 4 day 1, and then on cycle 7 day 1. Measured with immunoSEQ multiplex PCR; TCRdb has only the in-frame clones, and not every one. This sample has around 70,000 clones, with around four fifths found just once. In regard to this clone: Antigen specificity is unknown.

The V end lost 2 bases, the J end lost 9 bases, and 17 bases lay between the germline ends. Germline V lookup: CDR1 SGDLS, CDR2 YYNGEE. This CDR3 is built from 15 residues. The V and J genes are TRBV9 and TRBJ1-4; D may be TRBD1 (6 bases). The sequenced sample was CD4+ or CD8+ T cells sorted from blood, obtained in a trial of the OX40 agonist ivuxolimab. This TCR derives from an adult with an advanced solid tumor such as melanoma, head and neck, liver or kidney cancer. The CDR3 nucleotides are TGTGCCAGCAGCGTCGGACAGAGCCCCCCCCAAAAACTGTTTTTT. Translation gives CASSVGQSPPQKLFF.